This section outlines one TCR beta chain sequence together with its context. Its antigen has not been determined. Base qualities were left out, and no much larger clone turns up one base away. One collaborating source in Seattle enrolled patients while the patients were actively infected and followed the patients over time throughout the course of disease. Whole blood was collected in K2EDTA tubes by collaborating institutions according to the institutions' own protocols. Collaborator samples were shipped for TCRbeta analysis as frozen whole blood, isolated PBMCs, or DNA extracted from either sample type. These data belong to a study of blood T cell repertoires in COVID-19 (dated by TCRdb to about 2020). For context, the study as a whole: The collaborator samples originated in the United States, Italy and Spain and spanned the acute and convalescent phases of COVID-19. The prospective study material was composed of cDNA or gDNA derived from T cells, B-cell-depleted T cells, or PBMCs. Deeply sampled blood TCRbeta repertoires from subjects exposed to, actively infected with, or recovered from COVID-19 were included in the dataset. The repertoires were made available in a free public database intended to serve as a resource for research on the immune response to SARS-CoV-2. Samples were obtained from the ongoing ImmuneRACE study (first 160 participants) and from about 1,300 subjects provided by 6 global collaborators. Sample metadata almost always included a de-identified subject ID, COVID-19 status, age in years and sex. HLA class I and class II types, where available, came from metadata supplied by the sample provider rather than from assay-based typing.

Findings and caveats that apply to the study as a whole: Clinical and demographic metadata were provided uncurated, with the amount varying by source and participant.

CDR1 GTSNPN and CDR2 SVGIG were looked up in the germline V gene (reference sequence). The trim is 2 bases for V and 4 bases for J, with a gap of 17 bases between the germline ends. Its CDR3 holds 15 amino acids, cysteine through phenylalanine. This entry keeps only the CDR3 DNA: 45 bases, framed from base 1. The immunoSEQ Assay, a bias-controlled multiplex PCR, was used to amplify TCRbeta CDR3 regions from genomic DNA. On the authors' methods: The number of nucleated cells in each sample was estimated by amplification of reference gene primers within the assay. To quantify the absolute abundance of each unique TCRbeta CDR3 rearrangement, sequence reads were collapsed and filtered. For each sample, productive Simpson clonality was calculated as the square root of Simpson's diversity index over productive rearrangements. In its TCRdb copy, this immuneACCESS table keeps in-frame sequences only and misses some clones. Where compared with another copy, unresolved V genes explain less than half of these, and the others have no known cause. The V and J calls and clone size were taken over from that table, and D and trimming were inferred from the DNA. The table for this sample lists roughly 350,000 clones; 88% of them were counted only once. 6% to 8% of the sample belongs to the ten largest clones.

The sequenced material came from peripheral blood. Recombination connected TRBV30 to TRBJ1-1, and the D gene may be TRBD1, 6 bases matching. The sequence was collected from a woman in her 70s with COVID-19, enrolled during active disease. CDR3 reads: CAWSLLGGALTEAFF. The DNA sequence is as follows: TGTGCCTGGAGTCTCTTGGGGGGGGCGCTCACTGAAGCTTTCTTT.